The rows below give T cell receptor beta chains drawn from one sample of a study of T cell repertoires in cytomegalovirus infection. Their target antigens are unknown. TCRdb itself ran the reads through MiXCR, one entry per CDR3 protein. The data show 650,000 to 900,000 distinct CDR3 sequences, less than 35% seen once. Here the sequenced sample was cultured CD8+ T cells from PBMCs, taken from culture after CMV antigen stimulation. The receptors come from a human donor in good health (CMV status not recorded). Some clones in this sample may be carry-over from other donors' samples. Both conserved end residues are part of each CDR3. Each record gives: V gene, clone size, J gene, D gene, CDR3 DNA, CDR3 protein. D genes are given only for firm matches. Where a row states a size, it is once, few, many or the class of an expanded clone; other rows omit it.

>TRBV7-2|once|TRBJ2-2|-
TGTGCCAGCAGCCCCCCCTCAGGGTACACCGGGGAGCTGTTTTTT
CASSPPSGYTGELFF
>TRBV6-1|few|TRBJ1-1|-
TGTGCCAGCAGTGAAGTTGGGGGAAAAGCTTTCTTT
CASSEVGGKAFF
>TRBV7-2|many|TRBJ1-1|-
TGTGCCAGCAGCGCACAGGTCTGGAACACTGAAGCTTTCTTT
CASSAQVWNTEAFF
>TRBV5-3|-|TRBJ2-1|TRBD1
TGTGCCAGCAGCTCTCCGGGACAGGGCCCCTACAATGAGCAGTTCTTC
CASSSPGQGPYNEQFF
>TRBV12-3/TRBV12-4|few|TRBJ1-2|-
TGTGCCAGCAGTAAGGGCCCAGGTGGTTATGGCTACACCTTC
CASSKGPGGYGYTF
>TRBV14|few|TRBJ2-3|-
TGTGCCAGCAGCCAACTCCCTTACACCCGGAGCACAGATACGCAGTATTTT
CASSQLPYTRSTDTQYF
>TRBV7-6|many|TRBJ1-3|-
TGTGCCAGCAGCTCCCCGGGCCTCGAACGAAACACCATATATTTT
CASSSPGLERNTIYF
>TRBV3-1|-|TRBJ2-5|-
TGTGCCAGCAGCCAAGTGGGTCCAAACGAAAGGGGCGAGGAGACCCAGTACTTC
CASSQVGPNERGEETQYF
>TRBV27|-|TRBJ1-5|-
TGTGCCAGCAGACCGGGACAAACCAATCAGCCCCAGCATTTT
CASRPGQTNQPQHF
>TRBV4-1|once|TRBJ2-2|-
TGCGCCAGCAGATTACAGGGTAGTTTCACCGGGGAGCTGTTTTTT
CASRLQGSFTGELFF
>TRBV27|-|TRBJ2-4|TRBD1
TGTGCCAGCAGTTGGAACAGGGGGAACATTCAGTACTTC
CASSWNRGNIQYF
>TRBV7-6|few|TRBJ1-4|-
TGTGCCAGCAGCGCGGCAATGCCTAATGAAAAACTGTTTTTT
CASSAAMPNEKLFF
>TRBV6-5|-|TRBJ2-3|-
TGTGCCAGCAGCCCCGCCGGGACCCCGGTGGGGGATACGCAGTATTTT
CASSPAGTPVGDTQYF
>TRBV5-6|-|TRBJ2-3|-
TGTGCCAGCAGCTCAGAAAATACGCAGTATTTT
CASSSENTQYF
>TRBV12-3/TRBV12-4|few|TRBJ1-3|-
TGTGCCAGCAGTTTAATAGGCTCTGGAAACACCATATATTTT
CASSLIGSGNTIYF
>TRBV6-4|few|TRBJ2-3|TRBD2
TGTGCCAGCCACCGTGAGCGGGGGGGCGAAGATACGCAGTATTTT
CASHRERGGEDTQYF
>TRBV7-4|-|TRBJ2-1|-
TGTGCCAACAGCTTAGTTATACATGAGCAGTTCTTC
CANSLVIHEQFF
>TRBV19|-|TRBJ2-1|-
TGTGCCAGTAATGATTTCTACGGGACCACCAATGAGCAGTTCTTC
CASNDFYGTTNEQFF
>TRBV12-3/TRBV12-4|many|TRBJ2-1|TRBD1
TGTGCCAGCAGTTGGACAGGGCCCTACAATGAGCAGTTCTTC
CASSWTGPYNEQFF
>TRBV10-3|-|TRBJ2-1|TRBD1
TGTGCCATCAGTGAGCCGGGACAGGGGAACTACAATGAGCAGTTCTTC
CAISEPGQGNYNEQFF
>TRBV19|-|TRBJ1-1|-
TGTGCCAGTACCCAATTAGGGGAAATTGAAGCTTTCTTT
CASTQLGEIEAFF
>TRBV19|-|TRBJ1-5|TRBD1
TGTGCCAGTAGTGTCCGGGACAGGGGGCGAGGTCAGCCCCAGCATTTT
CASSVRDRGRGQPQHF
>TRBV20-1|-|TRBJ2-7|TRBD1
TGCAGTGCTAGCCCGACAGGGGGCCACGGGGCCTACGAGCAGTACTTC
CSASPTGGHGAYEQYF
>TRBV6-1|few|TRBJ2-7|-
TGTGCCAGCAACTACGGATACTACGAGCAGTACTTC
CASNYGYYEQYF
>TRBV20-1|-|TRBJ1-6|-
TGCAGTGCTAGAAGTCAGTATAATTCACCCCTCCACTTT
CSARSQYNSPLHF
>TRBV12-3/TRBV12-4|many|TRBJ1-1|-
TGTGCCAGCAGTTTACTGGTTAACACTGAAGCTTTCTTT
CASSLLVNTEAFF
>TRBV4-3|-|TRBJ2-2|-
TGCGCCAGCAGCCAGAGGGACGCGAACACCGGGGAGCTGTTTTTT
CASSQRDANTGELFF
>TRBV10-3|-|TRBJ2-1|TRBD2
TGTGCCATAAGGGAGGGGATGTACAATGAGCAGTTCTTC
CAIREGMYNEQFF
>TRBV6-6|once|TRBJ2-5|-
TGTGCCAGCAGTCTTACGGTCCTTATGGGGGGCCAAGAGACCCAGTACTTC
CASSLTVLMGGQETQYF
>TRBV6-5|few|TRBJ1-6|-
TGTGCCAGCAAGCCGGGGGCGCGAAATTCACCCCTCCACTTT
CASKPGARNSPLHF
>TRBV5-1|-|TRBJ2-3|-
TGCGCCAGCAGCTTGGCTGTCACAGCCGCAGATACGCAGTATTTT
CASSLAVTAADTQYF
>TRBV20-1|-|TRBJ2-3|-
TGCAGTGCTTCCGGGACCAGGAAACCAGATACGCAGTATTTT
CSASGTRKPDTQYF
>TRBV7-6|many|TRBJ2-1|-
TGTGCCAGCAGCCCCCTTTTCCGGGCCGACAATGAGCAGTTCTTC
CASSPLFRADNEQFF
>TRBV19|-|TRBJ1-5|-
TGTGCCAGTAGGCACGGAGGGGACGATCAGCCCCAGCATTTT
CASRHGGDDQPQHF
>TRBV7-8|-|TRBJ2-2|-
TGTGCCAGCAGCTCAAGGCGAACACGCAACACCGGGGAGCTGTTTTTT
CASSSRRTRNTGELFF
>TRBV7-8|many|TRBJ1-5|-
TGTGCCAGCAGCCCTCAGGGGAATAGCAATCAGCCCCAGCATTTT
CASSPQGNSNQPQHF
>TRBV7-6|many|TRBJ1-2|TRBD1
TGTGCCAGCAGCCCCTTTATAGGGACAGCTATTTATGGCTACACCTTC
CASSPFIGTAIYGYTF
>TRBV6-6|-|TRBJ1-1|-
TGTGCCAGCAGTCAAAACCCGAACACTGAAGCTTTCTTT
CASSQNPNTEAFF
>TRBV5-1|-|TRBJ1-1|-
TGCGCCAGCAGCTTAAAGCTCGGATACACTGAAGCTTTCTTT
CASSLKLGYTEAFF
>TRBV7-8|many|TRBJ2-3|-
TGTGCCAGCAGATCCGGGATGCGCACAGATACGCAGTATTTT
CASRSGMRTDTQYF
>TRBV7-9|few|TRBJ1-4|TRBD1
TGTGCCAGCAGCTCCGATGGACAGGGGGCGCGGGCCGGTGAAAAACTGTTTTTT
CASSSDGQGARAGEKLFF
>TRBV4-2|-|TRBJ1-2|-
TGTGCCAGCTCCGTAGACATAAACTATGGCTACACCTTC
CASSVDINYGYTF
>TRBV7-9|-|TRBJ2-5|-
TGTGCCAGCAGCTTACAGAGTCTTGGAGAGACCCAGTACTTC
CASSLQSLGETQYF
>TRBV12-3/TRBV12-4|few|TRBJ1-2|-
TGTGCCAGCACCGTCTCTCCTAACTATGGCTACACCTTC
CASTVSPNYGYTF
>TRBV29-1|-|TRBJ2-1|-
TGCAGCGTTGAACTTGGGAATGAGCAGTTCTTC
CSVELGNEQFF
>TRBV5-6|few|TRBJ1-5|-
TGTGCCAGCAGCCAACGACAGGATTATCAGCCCCAGCATTTT
CASSQRQDYQPQHF
>TRBV7-2|many|TRBJ2-3|TRBD2
TGTGCCAGCAGCCCCGTACTAGCGGGGGGGCTAGATACGCAGTATTTT
CASSPVLAGGLDTQYF
>TRBV7-6|many|TRBJ2-7|-
TGTGCCAGCAATGGGGGGTCCTACGAGCAGTACTTC
CASNGGSYEQYF
>TRBV7-6|few|TRBJ2-7|-
TGTGCCAGCAGCCACGGGGCCGGGCAGTACTTC
CASSHGAGQYF
>TRBV12-3/TRBV12-4|-|TRBJ2-3|TRBD2
TGTGCCAGCAGTCCCCTGTGGGCGGGGGGTCTCACAGATACGCAGTATTTT
CASSPLWAGGLTDTQYF
>TRBV5-4|once|TRBJ1-2|-
TGTGCCAGCAGCTTGATACAGGGCGGGAATGGCTACACCTTC
CASSLIQGGNGYTF
>TRBV7-3|few|TRBJ2-1|TRBD2
TGTGCCAGCAGCTTTCACCGTAGCGGGGGCTCCTACAATGAGCAGTTCTTC
CASSFHRSGGSYNEQFF
>TRBV28|-|TRBJ2-1|-
TGTGCCAGCAGCCGACTAGGAACCTACAATGAGCAGTTCTTC
CASSRLGTYNEQFF
>TRBV27|few|TRBJ1-4|TRBD1
TGTGCCAGCAGTACCGACAGGGGAGAAAAACTGTTTTTT
CASSTDRGEKLFF
>TRBV15|few|TRBJ1-1|-
TGTGCCACCAGCTCCCCCGTCTCCATGAACACTGAAGCTTTCTTT
CATSSPVSMNTEAFF
>TRBV14|-|TRBJ1-2|TRBD1
TGTGCCAGCAGCCAAGTGGCCCTACAGGGGGCCTATGGCTACACCTTC
CASSQVALQGAYGYTF
>TRBV4-3|-|TRBJ1-2|-
TGCGCCAGCAGCCAGGCCGCCCTCATCGGGTATGGCTACACCTTC
CASSQAALIGYGYTF
>TRBV3-1|few|TRBJ2-3|TRBD2
TGTGCCAGCAGCCTCCCCGGGCGGGGGGGCTTAGATACGCAGTATTTT
CASSLPGRGGLDTQYF
>TRBV20-1|-|TRBJ2-2|TRBD1
TGCAGTGCTAGAGTCCCGGGACAGGGGTCGGACGGGGAGCTGTTTTTT
CSARVPGQGSDGELFF